This TCR beta chain stems from a study of CD8 T cells in ankylosing spondylitis. Findings of the study overall: Researchers report that disease-linked clones proved CD8+ and relatively rare in peripheral blood. The study identified a TCR beta motif of roughly eight highly homologous variants that appeared characteristic of ankylosing spondylitis blood. Reportedly, matched ankylosing spondylitis synovial fluid was significantly enriched for disease-linked clones. In the blood and synovial fluid of reactive arthritis, some motif variants had been previously reported.

The sample holds many counts of this clonotype. Its cognate antigen is unknown. Generation of TCR beta libraries employed quantitative 5'-RACE incorporating molecular barcodes. TCRdb redid the calling of the 5' RACE reads with MiXCR, one entry per CDR3 protein. This sample yields fewer than 550,000 distinct CDR3 sequences, of which approximately 5% are seen a single time; 3% to 4.5% belongs to the top ten. The TCR was taken from a male donor with ankylosing spondylitis. The source material was blood, either unsorted or a sorted T cell fraction (not recorded which).

CDR3 sequence: CASSSPMDQVRGYTF. Here the CDR3 DNA reads TGTGCCAGCAGTTCCCCAATGGACCAGGTCAGAGGCTACACCTTC. The chain combines TRBV6-5 with TRBJ1-2; no definite D call. In germline, CDR1 is MNHEY, CDR2 SVGAGI. V gave up 4 bases and J gave up 8 bases, with 20 bases separating them. The CDR3 contains 15 residues.